Listed here is a single TCR beta chain. Unique molecular identifiers were incorporated into the prepared TCRbeta library. TCRdb fed the PCR reads into MiXCR, producing one record per CDR3 protein. The sample yields a few hundred thousand distinct CDR3 sequences, 15% to 20% seen once. This entry belongs to a study of T-cell reconstitution after alpha-beta-depleted transplantation in children. The CDR3 runs to 14 residues. The ends lost 0 bases at V and 6 bases at J; junction bases unmatched: 7. The V gene's germline CDR1 is DFQATT and CDR2 SNEGSKA (reference sequence). The receptor was derived from a human donor who donated a stem cell graft to a child with acute lymphoblastic leukemia. This specimen was PBMCs from the stem cell graft donor, taken from the stem cell graft. This sequence joins TRBV20-1 and TRBJ1-2; 7 positions match TRBD1. CDR3 amino acids: CSARDLRRGDGYTF. Here the CDR3 DNA reads TGCAGTGCTAGAGATCTCCGCAGGGGGGATGGCTACACCTTC.